This T cell receptor beta chain derives from a study of blood T cell repertoires in COVID-19. Study context: There were acute and convalescent COVID-19 samples, and they came from the United States, Italy and Spain. From T cells, B-cell-depleted T cells, or PBMCs came the material, which was cDNA or gDNA.

The CDR3 consists of 18 residues. V shed 5 bases, J shed 10 bases, and the junction held 21 bases outside the gene matches. Germline V gene data show CDR1 as KGHDR and CDR2 as SFDVKD. In the authors' methods: How many nucleated cells were present was estimated from reference gene primer amplification. Assay used: immunoSEQ multiplex PCR; TCRdb lists only in-frame clones, some missing. V and J calls plus clone size are reproduced from that table; the DNA served to infer D and trimming. Of some 160,000 clones listed, just under 85% are singletons. Patients in Seattle were enrolled during active infection, then followed longitudinally.

The specimen was peripheral blood. This sequence was found in a woman at least 80 years old with COVID-19, enrolled during active disease. The chain combines TRBV24-1 with TRBJ2-1, with 8 nucleotides matching TRBD2. The DNA of the CDR3 is TGTGCCACCAGTGTTGTTAAACGGGGGGGCGGAAAGGAGGAGGAGCAGTTCTTC. Translated, it gives CATSVVKRGGGKEEEQFF.